This T cell receptor (beta chain) is drawn from a study of long-term antiretroviral therapy in people with HIV. Looked up from germline, CDR1 is LNHDA and CDR2 is SQIVND (reference sequence). The CDR3 extends over 12 amino acids. The V and J ends lost 10 bases and 3 bases respectively, with 12 bases between them. Study observations and caveats: Clones that had undergone expansion before ART prevailed in the repertoire throughout all time points. Information on adherence to ART, viral resistance or therapy changes was unavailable. The range of CDR3 lengths in HIV repertoires proved narrower than that found in controls.

As concerns this clone: The antigen is not known.

The run of the v3.0 immunoSEQ assay was at survey level. The target of sequencing was about 40,000-55,000 T-cell genomes per sample. Repertoires were generated with immunoSEQ multiplex PCR, while TCRdb's copy carries only in-frame clones and drops some. This sample has approximately 19,000 clones, with around 87% found just once. The chain recombines TRBV19 with TRBJ1-2, with TRBD1 as a possible D gene (6 bases). This clonotype originated in a woman aged 50 to 60 with HIV. Sequences were derived from unsorted PBMCs, sampled about 2.7 years after starting antiretroviral therapy. DNA for the CDR3: TGTGCCATACGTAGGGGGGACTATGGCTACACCTTC. Translating gives CAIRRGDYGYTF.